The text below deals with one T cell receptor (beta chain). Other DNA sequences in the sample encode the same CDR3. Produced via immunoSEQ multiplex PCR; TCRdb's table is partial and in-frame only. The sample yields some 700,000 clones, around 90% seen once. Germline CDR1 reads LNHNV; CDR2 reads YYDKDF (reference sequence). There are 14 residues in the CDR3. Trimming removed 0 bases at V and 2 bases at J, with 7 bases between. This sample was taken from a study of blood T cell repertoires in COVID-19. The sequenced sample was peripheral blood. The chain uses TRBV15 and TRBJ1-2; D remains ambiguous. The clonotype originates from a woman aged 18-29 years with acute or convalescent COVID-19. In nucleotides, the CDR3 is TGTGCCACCAGCAGAGATGCGGGAAACTATGGCTACACCTTC. This translates into CATSRDAGNYGYTF.